These T cell receptor beta chains were read from a single sample in a study of memory CD8 T cells in hepatitis C reinfection. Libraries were prepared by immunoSEQ multiplex PCR; TCRdb keeps only in-frame clonotypes and omits some of them. The sample holds more than 45,000 clones, just under 90% seen once. The sample comprised naive CD8+ T cells sorted from blood. The receptor set was obtained from a man younger than 35 with hepatitis C virus infection. Both conserved end residues are part of each CDR3. Each record gives: D gene, clone size, J gene, V gene, CDR3 protein, CDR3 DNA. D genes are given only for firm matches. The size entry is marked missing in some rows and otherwise reads once, few, many or a size class.

>TRBD1|NA|TRBJ2-7|TRBV27
CASSFRGTGVEQYF
TGTGCCAGCAGTTTCCGCGGGACAGGTGTTGAGCAGTACTTC
>TRBD1|NA|TRBJ1-1|TRBV10-2
CASSEDRAAFF
TGCGCCAGCAGTGAGGACAGGGCAGCTTTCTTT
>TRBD2|NA|TRBJ2-3|TRBV4-2
CASSQDLAGAVDTQYF
TGTGCCAGCAGCCAAGATCTTGCGGGAGCAGTAGATACGCAGTATTTT
>NA|NA|TRBJ2-2|TRBV4-1
CASSQVEGVSNTGELFF
TGCGCCAGCAGCCAAGTTGAAGGGGTTTCGAACACCGGGGAGCTGTTTTTT
>TRBD2|NA|TRBJ2-1|TRBV7-2
CASSSPRLAGGLYNEQFF
TGTGCCAGCAGCTCCCCCCGACTAGCGGGGGGGCTCTACAATGAGCAGTTCTTC
>NA|NA|TRBJ1-2|TRBV4-1
CASSQEVSQIFLYGYTF
TGCGCCAGCAGCCAAGAAGTGTCGCAGATCTTTCTCTATGGCTACACCTTC
>TRBD1|NA|TRBJ1-2|TRBV27
CASGGTGGYGGYTF
TGTGCCAGCGGCGGGACAGGGGGCTACGGGGGCTACACCTTC
>NA|NA|TRBJ2-7|TRBV11-2
CASSLFGPEGEQYF
TGTGCCAGCAGCTTATTCGGCCCCGAGGGCGAGCAGTACTTC
>TRBD2|NA|TRBJ2-5|TRBV7-9
CASSVGLAGEETQYF
TGTGCCAGCAGCGTGGGACTAGCGGGGGAGGAGACCCAGTACTTC
>TRBD1|few|TRBJ1-5|TRBV28
CASSSTGGNQPQHF
TGTGCCAGCAGTTCCACAGGGGGCAATCAGCCCCAGCATTTT
>TRBD1|NA|TRBJ1-3|TRBV4-1
CASSQRQGTSGNTIYF
TGCGCCAGCAGCCAGAGACAGGGAACCTCTGGAAACACCATATATTTT
>TRBD2|NA|TRBJ2-7|TRBV5-1
CASSLALAGEGEQYF
TGCGCCAGCAGCTTGGCACTAGCGGGAGAGGGCGAGCAGTACTTC
>NA|NA|TRBJ2-3|TRBV7-8
CASSLEGTSSSDTQYF
TGTGCCAGCAGCTTAGAAGGAACTAGCTCCTCAGATACGCAGTATTTT
>TRBD2|NA|TRBJ2-3|TRBV4-2
CASSHDPISSGSTDTQYF
TGTGCCAGCAGCCATGACCCCATTAGTAGCGGGAGCACAGATACGCAGTATTTT
>NA|NA|TRBJ2-1|TRBV15
CATSKPGVLCNEQFF
TGTGCCACCAGCAAACCGGGGGTCCTCTGCAATGAGCAGTTCTTC
>NA|NA|TRBJ2-3|TRBV5-5
CASSFGVQPSQYF
TGTGCCAGCAGCTTCGGGGTCCAACCATCCCAGTATTTT
>TRBD1|NA|TRBJ1-2|TRBV5-4
CASSSGSGGGYGYTF
TGTGCCAGCAGCTCTGGATCAGGGGGAGGATATGGCTACACCTTC
>NA|NA|TRBJ2-1|TRBV30
CAWIFCARHPYNEQFF
TGTGCCTGGATATTTTGCGCCAGGCATCCCTACAATGAGCAGTTCTTC
>TRBD2|NA|TRBJ2-1|TRBV28
CASSWGLAGNEQFF
TGTGCCAGCAGTTGGGGACTAGCGGGTAATGAGCAGTTCTTC
>NA|NA|TRBJ1-6|TRBV7-9
CASSLVGDGSPLHF
TGTGCCAGCAGCTTAGTAGGGGATGGTTCACCCCTCCACTTT
>TRBD2|NA|TRBJ2-1|TRBV27
CASSLSPVGGDEQFF
TGTGCCAGCAGTTTATCCCCGGTGGGGGGGGATGAGCAGTTCTTC
>TRBD1|NA|TRBJ1-1|TRBV28
CASSTGQGSLRAYNTEAFF
TGTGCCAGCAGTACCGGACAGGGCTCCCTTCGGGCGTATAACACTGAAGCTTTCTTT
>NA|NA|TRBJ1-1|TRBV6-1
CASSDPDGVGANTEAFF
TGTGCCAGCAGTGACCCTGACGGAGTTGGGGCGAACACTGAAGCTTTCTTT
>TRBD1|NA|TRBJ2-2|TRBV13
CASSSDRGKNPGELFF
TGTGCCAGCAGCTCGGACAGGGGGAAGAACCCCGGGGAGCTGTTTTTT
>TRBD1|NA|TRBJ2-1|TRBV7-9
CASSLAFRTGGPYNEQFF
TGTGCCAGCAGCTTAGCGTTCAGGACAGGGGGCCCCTACAATGAGCAGTTCTTC
>NA|NA|TRBJ2-2|TRBV27
CASSPTGTGELFF
TGTGCCAGCAGTCCGACAGGTACCGGGGAGCTGTTTTTT
>TRBD1|NA|TRBJ1-2|TRBV19
CASSTLGTGNYGYTF
TGTGCCAGTAGTACTCTGGGGACAGGGAACTATGGCTACACCTTC
>NA|once|TRBJ2-3|TRBV5-1
CASSFGLDTQYF
TGCGCCAGCAGCTTCGGACTAGATACGCAGTATTTT
>TRBD2|NA|TRBJ2-1|TRBV29-1
CSVETSGSYNEQFF
TGCAGCGTCGAGACTAGCGGGAGTTACAATGAGCAGTTCTTC
>TRBD1|once|TRBJ1-3|TRBV28
CASSLYHDRVSSGNTIYF
TGTGCCAGCAGTTTATACCACGACAGGGTGAGCTCTGGAAACACCATATATTTT
>TRBD2|NA|TRBJ2-7|TRBV27
CASSTRTSKSSYEQYF
TGTGCCAGCAGTACGCGGACTAGCAAAAGCTCCTACGAGCAGTACTTC
>NA|NA|TRBJ1-1|TRBV5-1
CASSRTDKNTEAFF
TGCGCCAGCAGCCGGACTGATAAGAACACTGAAGCTTTCTTT
>NA|NA|TRBJ2-7|TRBV6-5
CASSYRGAPYEQYF
TGTGCCAGCAGTTACCGTGGGGCCCCCTACGAGCAGTACTTC
>TRBD2|NA|TRBJ2-2|TRBV4-2
CASSQGLAGNTGELFF
TGTGCCAGCAGCCAGGGACTAGCGGGGAACACCGGGGAGCTGTTTTTT
>NA|NA|TRBJ2-3|TRBV4-1
CASSQGSRHTDTQYF
TGCGCCAGCAGCCAAGGTAGCCGCCACACAGATACGCAGTATTTT
>NA|NA|TRBJ2-1|TRBV27
CASRPGQGWGEQFF
TGTGCCAGCCGACCGGGCCAGGGGTGGGGTGAGCAGTTCTTC
>TRBD1|NA|TRBJ1-3|TRBV6-5
CASSSDRGRGNTIYF
TGTGCCAGCAGTTCGGACAGGGGGCGAGGAAACACCATATATTTT
>TRBD2|NA|TRBJ2-2|TRBV10-3
CAISGRTSGSTGELFF
TGTGCCATCAGTGGAAGGACTAGCGGGAGCACCGGGGAGCTGTTTTTT
>NA|once|TRBJ2-7|TRBV7-3
CASSSYPGDSYEQYF
TGTGCCAGCAGCTCCTACCCCGGGGACTCCTACGAGCAGTACTTC
>TRBD2|NA|TRBJ2-5|TRBV7-6
CASSPRASGEETQYF
TGTGCCAGCAGCCCTAGGGCTAGCGGGGAAGAGACCCAGTACTTC
>TRBD1|NA|TRBJ2-5|TRBV9
CASSPGDRVGETQYF
TGTGCCAGCAGCCCGGGGGACAGGGTAGGGGAGACCCAGTACTTC
>TRBD1|NA|TRBJ1-2|TRBV5-4
CASSSGTDLNYGYTF
TGTGCCAGCAGCTCCGGGACAGATCTTAACTATGGCTACACCTTC
>TRBD1|NA|TRBJ2-3|TRBV7-9
CASSLVQGLGDTQYF
TGTGCCAGCAGCTTAGTACAGGGGCTTGGGGATACGCAGTATTTT
>NA|once|TRBJ2-1|TRBV28
CASSPSSYNEQFF
TGTGCCAGCAGCCCATCTAGCTACAATGAGCAGTTCTTC
>NA|NA|TRBJ2-3|TRBV5-1
CASSLWVGASTDTQYF
TGCGCCAGCAGCTTGTGGGTGGGGGCGAGCACAGATACGCAGTATTTT
>NA|NA|TRBJ1-5|TRBV6-1
CASSEATRGLNQPQHF
TGTGCCAGCAGTGAAGCTACGCGGGGCCTCAATCAGCCCCAGCATTTT
>NA|once|TRBJ2-1|TRBV7-3
CASSSLESSYNEQFF
TGTGCCAGCAGCTCCCTTGAGAGCTCCTACAATGAGCAGTTCTTC
>NA|NA|TRBJ2-1|TRBV9
CASTPQDYYNEQFF
TGTGCCAGCACCCCGCAGGACTACTACAATGAGCAGTTCTTC
>NA|NA|TRBJ2-5|TRBV4-1
CASSGDKETQYF
TGCGCCAGCAGCGGGGACAAAGAGACCCAGTACTTC
>TRBD2|NA|TRBJ2-3|TRBV6-5
CASSSGLAGGQDTQYF
TGTGCCAGCAGTTCGGGACTAGCGGGAGGGCAAGATACGCAGTATTTT
>NA|NA|TRBJ2-3|TRBV2
CASNPPERSTDTQYF
TGTGCCAGCAACCCCCCCGAGCGGAGCACAGATACGCAGTATTTT
>NA|NA|TRBJ2-3|TRBV13
CASSSSGTDTQYF
TGTGCCAGCAGCTCCTCAGGCACAGATACGCAGTATTTT